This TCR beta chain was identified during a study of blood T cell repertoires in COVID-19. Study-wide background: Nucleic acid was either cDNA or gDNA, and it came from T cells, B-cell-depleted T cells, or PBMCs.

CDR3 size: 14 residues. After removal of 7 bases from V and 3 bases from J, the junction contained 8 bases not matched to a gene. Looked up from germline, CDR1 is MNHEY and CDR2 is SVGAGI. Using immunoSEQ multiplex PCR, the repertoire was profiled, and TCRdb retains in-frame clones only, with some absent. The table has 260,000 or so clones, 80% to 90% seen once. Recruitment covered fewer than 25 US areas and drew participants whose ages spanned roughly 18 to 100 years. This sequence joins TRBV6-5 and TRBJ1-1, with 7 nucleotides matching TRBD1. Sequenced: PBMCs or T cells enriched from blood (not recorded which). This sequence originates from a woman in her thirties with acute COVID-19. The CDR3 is CASTIYDRDTEAFF. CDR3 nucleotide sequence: TGTGCCAGCACCATATACGACAGGGACACTGAAGCTTTCTTT.